The sequence of this T cell receptor (beta chain) was determined in a study of T-cell reconstitution after alpha-beta-depleted transplantation in children. Unique molecular identifiers were built into the TCRbeta library. From the PCR reads, TCRdb called clonotypes with MiXCR, one entry per CDR3 protein. Among a few hundred thousand distinct CDR3 sequences listed, about 9.5% were seen once. This clonotype has only a few counts. Trimming cost V 5 bases and J 6 bases; bases outside gene matches: 14. This CDR3 contains 17 residues. Germline V gene sequence: CDR1 SGHVS, CDR2 FNYEAQ. The sequence was obtained from a human donor who donated a stem cell graft to a child with acute lymphoblastic leukemia. The material was PBMCs from the stem cell graft donor, obtained from the stem cell graft. The chain joins TRBV7-6 to TRBJ2-1; 9 nucleotides align to TRBD1. The CDR3 nucleotides are TGTGCCAGCAGCCTAGGGACAGGGAGATTTGTTGGCAATGAGCAGTTCTTC. This gives the protein CASSLGTGRFVGNEQFF. The whole variable domain, remainder taken from reference TRBV7-6 and TRBJ2-1, is GAGVSQSPRYKVTKRGQDVALRCDPISGHVSLYWYRQALGQGPEFLTYFNYEAQQDKSGLPNDRFSAERPEGSISTLTIQRTEQRDSAMYRCASSLGTGRFVGNEQFFGPGTRLTVL.